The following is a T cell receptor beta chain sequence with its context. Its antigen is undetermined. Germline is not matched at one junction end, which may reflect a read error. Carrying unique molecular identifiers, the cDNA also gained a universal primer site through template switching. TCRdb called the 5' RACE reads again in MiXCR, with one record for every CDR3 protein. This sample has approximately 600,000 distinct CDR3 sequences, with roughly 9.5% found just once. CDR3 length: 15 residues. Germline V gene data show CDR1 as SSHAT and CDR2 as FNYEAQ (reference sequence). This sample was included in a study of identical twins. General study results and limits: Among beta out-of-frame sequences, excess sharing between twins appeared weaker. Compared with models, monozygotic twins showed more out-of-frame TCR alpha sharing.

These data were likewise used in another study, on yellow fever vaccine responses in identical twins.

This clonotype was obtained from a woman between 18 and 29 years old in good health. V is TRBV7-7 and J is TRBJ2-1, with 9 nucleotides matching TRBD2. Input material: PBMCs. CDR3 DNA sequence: TGTGCTAGCAGCCGTAGCGGGGGCTCCTACAATGAGCAGTTCTTC. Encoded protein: CASSRSGGSYNEQFF.